A selection of T cell receptor beta chains follows, all from one sample in a study of T cell repertoires and leukemia-associated antigens. TCRdb ran MiXCR on the 5' RACE reads and lists one entry per CDR3 protein. This table has almost 10,000 distinct CDR3 sequences, roughly 43% appearing once. What these receptors recognize is not known. The sample consisted of CD3+ T cells sorted from blood and cultured. The receptor source for this set is a female donor in good health. Each CDR3 is given with its conserved first and last residue. D genes are given only for firm matches. Where a row states a size, it is once, few, many or the class of an expanded clone; other rows omit it.

>many|TRBJ2-2|TRBV2|-|14
CASRGSGHTGELFF
TGTGCCAGCAGGGGTTCCGGGCACACCGGGGAGCTGTTTTTT
>-|TRBJ1-1|TRBV7-9|-|14
CASSQDGEYTEAFF
TGTGCCAGCAGCCAGGACGGGGAATACACTGAAGCTTTCTTT
>many|TRBJ1-4|TRBV5-1|-|15
CASSLLAGDGEKLFF
TGCGCCAGCAGCTTGTTAGCGGGGGACGGTGAAAAACTGTTTTTT
>many|TRBJ2-7|TRBV18|-|14
CASSPHPGSYEQYF
TGTGCCAGCTCACCACACCCGGGGAGCTACGAGCAGTACTTC
>medium-sized|TRBJ2-3|TRBV7-9|TRBD2|14
CASSLRGESATQYF
TGTGCCAGCAGCTTACGGGGGGAGAGTGCTACGCAGTATTTT
>-|TRBJ2-7|TRBV7-2|-|14
CASSPLGVSYEQYF
TGTGCCAGCAGCCCCCTCGGCGTTTCCTACGAGCAGTACTTC
>-|TRBJ1-1|TRBV4-3|-|15
CAGSQGQGSYTGAFF
TGCGCCGGCAGCCAAGGGCAGGGCTCGTACACTGGAGCTTTCTTT
>medium-sized|TRBJ2-6|TRBV12-3/TRBV12-4|TRBD1|18
CASSLGTGGRSGANVLTF
TGTGCCAGCAGTTTGGGGACAGGGGGCAGATCTGGGGCCAACGTCCTGACTTTC
>-|TRBJ1-4|TRBV5-6|-|16
CASSLGLAGWNEKLSF
TGTGCCAGCAGCTTGGGTCTGGCAGGGTGGAATGAAAAGCTGTCTTTT
>medium-sized|TRBJ2-7|TRBV10-3|-|13
CAISEAVEWEQYF
TGTGCCATCAGTGAGGCCGTAGAGTGGGAGCAGTACTTC
>medium-sized|TRBJ2-4|TRBV25-1|TRBD2|18
CASSGGTSGSLAKNIQYF
TGTGCCAGCAGTGGGGGGACTAGCGGGTCCCTGGCCAAAAACATTCAGTACTTC
>-|TRBJ1-2|TRBV7-2|-|14
CASSLRGNGYGYTF
TGTGCCAGCAGCTTACGGGGGAACGGCTATGGCTACACCTTC
>-|TRBJ2-2|TRBV29-1|-|15
CSAPRGGSNTGELFF
TGCAGCGCCCCCAGGGGGGGATCGAACACCGGGGAGCTGTTTTTT
>medium-sized|TRBJ2-5|TRBV29-1|-|14
CSVGRGLRQETQYF
TGCAGCGTTGGCAGGGGCCTTCGTCAGGAGACCCAGTACTTC
>few|TRBJ2-3|TRBV5-1|TRBD2|17
CASSWGTSGRSTDTQYF
TGCGCCAGCAGCTGGGGGACTAGCGGGAGGAGCACAGATACGCAGTATTTT